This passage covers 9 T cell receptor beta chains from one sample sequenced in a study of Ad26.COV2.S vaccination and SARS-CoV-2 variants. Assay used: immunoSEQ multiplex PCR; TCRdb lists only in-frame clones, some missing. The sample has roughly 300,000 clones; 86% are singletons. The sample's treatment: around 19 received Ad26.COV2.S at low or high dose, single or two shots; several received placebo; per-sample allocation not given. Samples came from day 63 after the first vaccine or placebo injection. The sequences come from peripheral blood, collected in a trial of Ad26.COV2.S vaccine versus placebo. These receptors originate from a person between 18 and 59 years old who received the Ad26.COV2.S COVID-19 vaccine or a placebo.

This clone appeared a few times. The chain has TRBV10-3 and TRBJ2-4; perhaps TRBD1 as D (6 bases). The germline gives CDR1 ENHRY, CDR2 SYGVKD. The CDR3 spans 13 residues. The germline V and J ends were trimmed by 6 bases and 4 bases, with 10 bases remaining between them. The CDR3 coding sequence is TGTGCCATCAGAGGACAGACAAAAAACATTCAGTACTTC. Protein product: CAIRGQTKNIQYF.

In nucleotides, the CDR3 is TGTGCCAGCAGTTCGGACAGACTCAATGAGCAGTTCTTC. It translates to CASSSDRLNEQFF. J is TRBJ2-1 and V is TRBV28, with a tentative D call TRBD1 (6 bases). CDR3 size: 13 residues. Germline V gene data show CDR1 as MDHEN and CDR2 as SYDVKM. Trimming shortened V by 4 bases and J by 6 bases, and 10 bases separated the two germline ends.

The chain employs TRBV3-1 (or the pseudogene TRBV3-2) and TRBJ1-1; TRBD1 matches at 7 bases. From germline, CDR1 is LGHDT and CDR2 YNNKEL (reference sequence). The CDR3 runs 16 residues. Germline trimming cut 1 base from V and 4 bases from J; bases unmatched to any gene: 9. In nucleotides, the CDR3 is TGTGCCAGCAGCCAAGTTCCAGGGGGACGCGTCACTGAAGCTTTCTTT. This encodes CASSQVPGGRVTEAFF.

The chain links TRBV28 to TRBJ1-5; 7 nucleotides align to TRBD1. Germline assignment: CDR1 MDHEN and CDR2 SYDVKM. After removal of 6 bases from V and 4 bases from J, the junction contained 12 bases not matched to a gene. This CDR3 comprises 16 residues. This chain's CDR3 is CASSPRRGRGNQPQHF. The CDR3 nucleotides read TGTGCCAGCAGCCCACGAAGGGGGCGCGGTAATCAGCCCCAGCATTTT.

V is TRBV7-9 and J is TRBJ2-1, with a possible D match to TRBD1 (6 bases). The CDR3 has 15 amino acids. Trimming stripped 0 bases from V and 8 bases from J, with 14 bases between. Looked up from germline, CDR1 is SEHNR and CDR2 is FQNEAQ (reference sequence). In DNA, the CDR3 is TGTGCCAGCAGCTTAGCTGGGGACACCTTGGATGAGCAGTTCTTC. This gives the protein CASSLAGDTLDEQFF. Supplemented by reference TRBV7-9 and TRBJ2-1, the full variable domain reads DTGVSQNPRHKITKRGQNVTFRCDPISEHNRLYWYRQTLGQGPEFLTYFQNEAQLEKSRLLSDRFSAERPKGSFSTLEIQRTEQGDSAMYLCASSLAGDTLDEQFFGPGTRLTVL.

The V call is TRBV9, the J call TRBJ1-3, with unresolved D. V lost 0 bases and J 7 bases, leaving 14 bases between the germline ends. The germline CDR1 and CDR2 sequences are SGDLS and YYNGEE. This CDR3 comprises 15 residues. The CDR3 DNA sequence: TGTGCCAGCAGCGTAGAAGGCGGCGTGGAGAACACCATATATTTT. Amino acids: CASSVEGGVENTIYF.

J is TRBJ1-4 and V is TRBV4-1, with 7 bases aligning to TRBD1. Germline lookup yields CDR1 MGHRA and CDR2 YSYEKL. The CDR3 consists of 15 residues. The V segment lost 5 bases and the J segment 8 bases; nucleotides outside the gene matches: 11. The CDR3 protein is CASSLRSGGREKLFF. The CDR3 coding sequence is TGCGCCAGCAGCTTACGGTCAGGGGGACGGGAAAAACTGTTTTTT.

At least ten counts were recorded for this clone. The CDR3 DNA reads TGTGCCAGCAGTTCGACAGACGGAGAGACCCAGTACTTC. Its protein product is CASSSTDGETQYF. This chain uses TRBV5-5 with TRBJ2-5, with D perhaps matching TRBD1 (5 bases). The V end was cut by 5 bases, the J end by 4 bases, with 12 bases between. Germline loops: CDR1 SGHKS, CDR2 YYEKEE (reference sequence). CDR3 size: 13 residues.

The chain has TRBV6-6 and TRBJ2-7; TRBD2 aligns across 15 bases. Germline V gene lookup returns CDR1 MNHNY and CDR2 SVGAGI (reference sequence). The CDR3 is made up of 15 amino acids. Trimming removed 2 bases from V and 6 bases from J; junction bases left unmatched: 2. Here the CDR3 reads CASSYPGLAGGEQYF. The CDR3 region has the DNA TGTGCCAGCAGTTACCCGGGACTAGCGGGAGGCGAGCAGTACTTC.